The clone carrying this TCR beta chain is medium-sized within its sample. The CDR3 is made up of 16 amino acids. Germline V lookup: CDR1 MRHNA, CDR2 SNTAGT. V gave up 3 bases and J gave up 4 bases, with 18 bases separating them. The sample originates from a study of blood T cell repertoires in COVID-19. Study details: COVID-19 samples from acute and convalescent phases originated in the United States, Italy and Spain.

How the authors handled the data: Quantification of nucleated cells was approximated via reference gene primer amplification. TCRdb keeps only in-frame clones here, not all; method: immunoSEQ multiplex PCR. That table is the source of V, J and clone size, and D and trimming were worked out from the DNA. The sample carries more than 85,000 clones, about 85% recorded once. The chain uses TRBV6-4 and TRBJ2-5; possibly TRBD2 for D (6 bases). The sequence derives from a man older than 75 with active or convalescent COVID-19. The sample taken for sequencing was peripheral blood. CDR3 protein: CASSESVGAGPETQYF. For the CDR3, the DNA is TGTGCCAGCAGTGAGAGCGTTGGGGCGGGGCCAGAGACCCAGTACTTC.